The present T cell receptor (beta chain) was sequenced within a study of cytomegalovirus exposure and HLA in healthy donors. PCR primers comprised 60 Vbeta and 13 Jbeta primers. Data came from immunoSEQ multiplex PCR; TCRdb stores just in-frame clones and leaves some out. The table includes roughly 86,000 clones, about three quarters detected once. This clone was recorded once. The CDR3 contains 16 residues. The trim removed 4 bases at V and 0 bases at J, leaving 5 bases unmatched. The V gene's germline CDR1 is MGHRA and CDR2 YSYEKL. What was sequenced was PBMCs. V usage is TRBV4-1 and J usage is TRBJ2-4, with 8 bases lining up with TRBD2. This TCR was recovered from a man between 50 and 59 years old in good health and CMV-seropositive. The CDR3 spells CASSPRGGSAKNIQYF. The CDR3 DNA reads TGCGCCAGCAGCCCACGGGGGGGATCAGCCAAAAACATTCAGTACTTC.